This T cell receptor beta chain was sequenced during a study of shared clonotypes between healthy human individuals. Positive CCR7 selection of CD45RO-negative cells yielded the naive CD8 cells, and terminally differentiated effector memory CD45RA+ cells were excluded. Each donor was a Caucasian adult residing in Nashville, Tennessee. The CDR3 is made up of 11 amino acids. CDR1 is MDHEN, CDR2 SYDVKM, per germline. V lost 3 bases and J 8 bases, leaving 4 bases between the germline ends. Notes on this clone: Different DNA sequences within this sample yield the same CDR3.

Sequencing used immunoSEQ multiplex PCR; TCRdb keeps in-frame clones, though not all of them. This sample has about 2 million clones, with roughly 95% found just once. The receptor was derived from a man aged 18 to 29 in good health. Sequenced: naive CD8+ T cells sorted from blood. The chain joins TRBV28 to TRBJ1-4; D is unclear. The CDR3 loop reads CASSFSEKLFF. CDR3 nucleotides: TGTGCCAGCAGTTTCTCCGAAAAACTGTTTTTT.